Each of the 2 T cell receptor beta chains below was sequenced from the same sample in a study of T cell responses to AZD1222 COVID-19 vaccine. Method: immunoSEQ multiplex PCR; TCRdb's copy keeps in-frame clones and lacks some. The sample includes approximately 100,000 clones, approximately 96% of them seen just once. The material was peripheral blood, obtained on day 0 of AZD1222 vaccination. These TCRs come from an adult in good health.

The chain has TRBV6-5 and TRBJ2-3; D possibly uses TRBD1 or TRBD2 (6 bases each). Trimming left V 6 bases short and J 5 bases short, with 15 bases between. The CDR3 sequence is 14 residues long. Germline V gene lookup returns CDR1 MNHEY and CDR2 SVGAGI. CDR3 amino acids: CASRRQAGGDTQYF. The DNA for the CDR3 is TGTGCCAGCAGGAGACAGGCCGGGGGAGATACGCAGTATTTT.

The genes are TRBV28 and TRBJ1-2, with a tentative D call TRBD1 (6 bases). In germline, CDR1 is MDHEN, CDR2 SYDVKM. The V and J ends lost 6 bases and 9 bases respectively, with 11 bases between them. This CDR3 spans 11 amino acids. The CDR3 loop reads CASSPGQSYTF. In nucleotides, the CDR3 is TGTGCCAGCAGCCCCGGACAGAGCTACACCTTC.